This TCR beta chain originates from a study of T cell repertoires in cytomegalovirus infection. In TCRdb, the reads were re-called with MiXCR into one record per CDR3 protein. Of about 900,000 distinct CDR3 sequences in the sample, 25% to 40% were seen once. The study's findings and limits: HLA-C-restricted CMV-specific TCR beta clonotypes prevailed in the ex vivo response. Carriers of CMV and the relevant HLA type were discriminated by public TCR beta frequency.

V shed 2 bases and J shed 4 bases, with 7 bases lying between them. The CDR3 has 13 residues. Per germline, CDR1 LGHNA and CDR2 YNFKEQ. To note about this clonotype: As yet, its antigen is unknown.

This receptor was taken from a human donor in good health (CMV status not recorded). Some clones in this sample may be carry-over from other donors' samples. The chain has TRBV4-2 and TRBJ2-3; D is uncertain. The source was cultured CD8+ T cells from PBMCs, collected from culture after CMV antigen stimulation. Written as DNA, the CDR3 is TGTGCCAGCAGCCAACTCCTATCAGATACGCAGTATTTT. This encodes CASSQLLSDTQYF.